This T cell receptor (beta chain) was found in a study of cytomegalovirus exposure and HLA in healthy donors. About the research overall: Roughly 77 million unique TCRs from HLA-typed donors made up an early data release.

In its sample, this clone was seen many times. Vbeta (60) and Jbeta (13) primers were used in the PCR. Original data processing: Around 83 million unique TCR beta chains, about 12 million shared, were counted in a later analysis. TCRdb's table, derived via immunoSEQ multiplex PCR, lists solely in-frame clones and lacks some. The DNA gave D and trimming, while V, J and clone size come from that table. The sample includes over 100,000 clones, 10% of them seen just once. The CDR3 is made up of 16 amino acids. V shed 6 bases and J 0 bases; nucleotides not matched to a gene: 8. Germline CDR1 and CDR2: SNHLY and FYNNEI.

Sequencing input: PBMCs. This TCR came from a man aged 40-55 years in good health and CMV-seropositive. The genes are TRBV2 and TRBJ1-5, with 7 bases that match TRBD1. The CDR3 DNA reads TGTGCCAGCAGAAGAGGGGGCAGGGATAGCAATCAGCCCCAGCATTTT. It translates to CASRRGGRDSNQPQHF.